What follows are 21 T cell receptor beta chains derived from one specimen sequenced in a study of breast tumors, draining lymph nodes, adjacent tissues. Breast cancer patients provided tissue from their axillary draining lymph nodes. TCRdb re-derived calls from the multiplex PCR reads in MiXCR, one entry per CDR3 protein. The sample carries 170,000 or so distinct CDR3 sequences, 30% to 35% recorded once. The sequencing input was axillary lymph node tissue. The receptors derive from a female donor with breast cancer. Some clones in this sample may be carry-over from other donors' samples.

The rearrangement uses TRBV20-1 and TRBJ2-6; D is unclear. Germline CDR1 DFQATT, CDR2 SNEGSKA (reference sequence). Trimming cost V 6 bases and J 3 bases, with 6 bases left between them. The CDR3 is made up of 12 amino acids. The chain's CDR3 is CSAQDGANVLTF. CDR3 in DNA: TGCAGTGCGCAAGATGGGGCCAACGTCCTGACTTTC.

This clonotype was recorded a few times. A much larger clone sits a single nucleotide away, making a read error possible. This CDR3 reads CSAREPGGTATQYF. The CDR3 nucleotides are TGCAGTGCTAGGGAACCTGGGGGAACAGCGACCCAGTACTTC. This chain joins TRBV20-1 and TRBJ2-5, with D perhaps given as TRBD1 or TRBD2 (5 bases each). The CDR3 spans 14 residues. Germline lookup yields CDR1 DFQATT and CDR2 SNEGSKA (reference sequence). The V gene lost 3 bases and the J gene lost 7 bases, with 18 bases spanning the gap.

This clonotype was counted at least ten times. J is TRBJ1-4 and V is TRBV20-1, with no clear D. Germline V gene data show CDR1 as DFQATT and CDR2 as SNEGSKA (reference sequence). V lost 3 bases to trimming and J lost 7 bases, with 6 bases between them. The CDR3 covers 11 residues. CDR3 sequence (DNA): TGCAGTGCTAGGGTCGGTGAAAAACTGTTTTTT. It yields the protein CSARVGEKLFF.

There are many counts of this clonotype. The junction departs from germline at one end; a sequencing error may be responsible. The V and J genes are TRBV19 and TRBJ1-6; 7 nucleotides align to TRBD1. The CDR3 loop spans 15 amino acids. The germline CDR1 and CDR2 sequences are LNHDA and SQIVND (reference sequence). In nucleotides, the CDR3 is TGTGCCAGTACAGGGACAGTCTCCTATAATTCACCCCCCCACTTT. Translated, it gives CASTGTVSYNSPPHF.

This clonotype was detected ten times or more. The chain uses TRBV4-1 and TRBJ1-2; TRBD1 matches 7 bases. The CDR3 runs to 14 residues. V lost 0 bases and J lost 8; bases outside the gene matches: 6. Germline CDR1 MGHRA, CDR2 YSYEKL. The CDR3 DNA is TGCGCCAGCAGCCAAGAGGGGAGGGGGCAAGGCTACACCTTC. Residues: CASSQEGRGQGYTF.

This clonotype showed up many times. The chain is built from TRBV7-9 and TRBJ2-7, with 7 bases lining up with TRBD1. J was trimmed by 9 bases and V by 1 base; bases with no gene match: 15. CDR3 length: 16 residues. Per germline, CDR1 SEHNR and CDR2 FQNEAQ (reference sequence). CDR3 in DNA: TGTGCCAGCAGCTTAGGGCCCCCGGGACAGCCGCCCGGGCAGTACTTC. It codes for CASSLGPPGQPPGQYF.

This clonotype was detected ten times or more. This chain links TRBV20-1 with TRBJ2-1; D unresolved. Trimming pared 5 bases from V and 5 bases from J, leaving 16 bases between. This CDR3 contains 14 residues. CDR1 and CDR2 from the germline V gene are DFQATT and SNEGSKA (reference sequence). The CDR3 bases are TGCAGTGCTGCGAAAACCAGGTCAAACAATGAGCAGTTCTTC. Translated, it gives CSAAKTRSNNEQFF.

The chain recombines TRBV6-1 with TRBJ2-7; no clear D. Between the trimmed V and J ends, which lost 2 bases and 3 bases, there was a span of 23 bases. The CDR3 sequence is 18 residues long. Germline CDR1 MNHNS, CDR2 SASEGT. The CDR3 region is CASSEIVWHYRTIYEQYF. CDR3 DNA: TGTGCCAGCAGTGAAATCGTTTGGCACTACCGGACCATCTACGAGCAGTACTTC.

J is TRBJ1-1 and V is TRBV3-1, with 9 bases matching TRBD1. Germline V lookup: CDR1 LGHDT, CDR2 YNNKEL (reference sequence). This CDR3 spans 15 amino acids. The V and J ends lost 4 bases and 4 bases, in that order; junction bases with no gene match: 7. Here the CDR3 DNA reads TGTGCCAGCAGCCTAAGGGGACAGGGCGGCACTGAAGCTTTCTTT. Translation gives CASSLRGQGGTEAFF. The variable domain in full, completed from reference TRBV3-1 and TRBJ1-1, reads DTAVSQTPKYLVTQMGNDKSIKCEQNLGHDTMYWYKQDSKKFLKIMFSYNNKELIINETVPNRFSPKSPDKAHLNLHINSLELGDSAVYFCASSLRGQGGTEAFFGQGTRLTVV.

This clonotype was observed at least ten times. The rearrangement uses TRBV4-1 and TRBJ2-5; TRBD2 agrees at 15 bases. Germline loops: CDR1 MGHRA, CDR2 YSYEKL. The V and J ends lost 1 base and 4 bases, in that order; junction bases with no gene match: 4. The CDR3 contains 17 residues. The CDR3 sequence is CASSQGTSGGAIETQYF. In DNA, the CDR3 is TGCGCCAGCAGCCAAGGGACTAGCGGGGGGGCGATAGAGACCCAGTACTTC.

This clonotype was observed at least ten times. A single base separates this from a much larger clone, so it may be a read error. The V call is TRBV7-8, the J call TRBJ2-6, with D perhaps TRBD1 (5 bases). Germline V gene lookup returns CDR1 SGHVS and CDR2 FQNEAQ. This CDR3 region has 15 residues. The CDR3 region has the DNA TGTGCCAGCAGCACAAGTCTCTCTGGGGCCAACGTCCTGCCTTTC. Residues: CASSTSLSGANVLPF.

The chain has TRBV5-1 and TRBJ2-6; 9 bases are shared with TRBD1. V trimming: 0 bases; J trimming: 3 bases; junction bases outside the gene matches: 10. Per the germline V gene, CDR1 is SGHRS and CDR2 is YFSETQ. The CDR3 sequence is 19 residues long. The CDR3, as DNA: TGCGCCAGCAGCTTGGACCCGGGACAGGGCGCATATGGGGCCAACGTCCTGACTTTC. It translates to CASSLDPGQGAYGANVLTF.

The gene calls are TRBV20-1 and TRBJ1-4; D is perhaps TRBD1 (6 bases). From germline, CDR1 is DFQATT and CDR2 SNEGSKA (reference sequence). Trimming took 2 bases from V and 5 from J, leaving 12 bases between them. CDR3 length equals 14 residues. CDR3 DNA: TGCAGTGCTAGACCTACAGGGCGGAATGAAAAACTGTTTTTT. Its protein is CSARPTGRNEKLFF.

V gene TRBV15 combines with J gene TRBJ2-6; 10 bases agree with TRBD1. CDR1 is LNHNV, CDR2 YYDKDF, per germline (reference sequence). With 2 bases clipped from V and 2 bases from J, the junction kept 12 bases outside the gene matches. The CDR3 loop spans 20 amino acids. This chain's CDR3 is CATSRQLRDRGTPGANVLTF. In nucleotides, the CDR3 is TGTGCCACCAGCAGACAACTCCGGGACAGGGGCACCCCTGGGGCCAACGTCCTGACTTTC.

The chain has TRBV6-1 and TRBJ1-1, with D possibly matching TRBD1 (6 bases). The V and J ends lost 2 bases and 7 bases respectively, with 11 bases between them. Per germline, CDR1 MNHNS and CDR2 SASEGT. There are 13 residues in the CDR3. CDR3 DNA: TGTGCCAGCAGTGAACCAAGGGGGAGTGAAGCTTTCTTT. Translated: CASSEPRGSEAFF.

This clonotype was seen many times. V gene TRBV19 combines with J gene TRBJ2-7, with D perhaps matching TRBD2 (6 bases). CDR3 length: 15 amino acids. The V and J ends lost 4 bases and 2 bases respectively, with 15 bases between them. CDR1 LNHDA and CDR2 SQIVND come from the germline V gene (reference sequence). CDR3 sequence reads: CASSKAGYGTYEQYF. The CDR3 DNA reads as TGTGCCAGTAGTAAGGCGGGATACGGCACCTACGAGCAGTACTTC.

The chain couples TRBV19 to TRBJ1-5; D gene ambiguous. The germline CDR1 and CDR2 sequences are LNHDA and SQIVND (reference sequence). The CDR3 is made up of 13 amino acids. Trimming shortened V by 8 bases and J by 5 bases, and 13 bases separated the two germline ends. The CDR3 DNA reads TGTGCCAGTGGTCCGGGGAGGGATCAGCCCCAGCATTTT. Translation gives CASGPGRDQPQHF.

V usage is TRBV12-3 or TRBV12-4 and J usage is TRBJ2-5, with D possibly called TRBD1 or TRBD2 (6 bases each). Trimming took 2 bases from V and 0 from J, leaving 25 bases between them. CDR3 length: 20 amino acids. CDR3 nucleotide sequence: TGTGCCAGCAGTTTAAGAGGGCGGGGCACCGGGGGCCGTGACCAAGAGACCCAGTACTTC. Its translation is CASSLRGRGTGGRDQETQYF.

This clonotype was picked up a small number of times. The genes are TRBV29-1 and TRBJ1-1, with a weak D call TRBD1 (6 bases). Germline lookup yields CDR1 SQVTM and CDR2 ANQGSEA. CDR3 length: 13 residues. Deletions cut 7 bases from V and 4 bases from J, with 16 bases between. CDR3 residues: CSANRDQSTEAFF. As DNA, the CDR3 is TGCAGCGCCAACAGGGATCAGAGCACTGAAGCTTTCTTT. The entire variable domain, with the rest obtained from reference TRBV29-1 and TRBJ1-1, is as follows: SAVISQKPSRDICQRGTSLTIQCQVDSQVTMMFWYRQQPGQSLTLIATANQGSEATYESGFVIDKFPISRPNLTFSTLTVSNMSPEDSSIYLCSANRDQSTEAFFGQGTRLTVV.

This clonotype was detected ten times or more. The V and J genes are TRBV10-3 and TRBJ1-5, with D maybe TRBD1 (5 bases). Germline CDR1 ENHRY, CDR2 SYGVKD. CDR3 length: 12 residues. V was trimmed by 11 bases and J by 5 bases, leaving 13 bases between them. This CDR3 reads CAAPRGDQPQHF. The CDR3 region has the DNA TGTGCCGCCCCTAGGGGAGATCAGCCCCAGCATTTT.

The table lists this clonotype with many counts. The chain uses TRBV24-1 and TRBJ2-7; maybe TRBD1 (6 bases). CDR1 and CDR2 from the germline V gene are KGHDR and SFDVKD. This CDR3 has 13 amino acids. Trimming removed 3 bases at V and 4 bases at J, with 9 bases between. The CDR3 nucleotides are TGTGCCACCAGTGATATGGACAGTTACGAGCAGTACTTC. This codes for CATSDMDSYEQYF.